This T cell receptor (beta chain) was recovered during a study of T-cell reconstitution after alpha-beta-depleted transplantation in children. V lost 7 bases and J 12 bases, leaving 16 bases between the germline ends. Germline CDR1 is SGDLS and CDR2 is YYNGEE. CDR3 length: 12 amino acids. Construction of the TCRbeta library involved unique molecular identifiers. TCRdb processed the PCR reads anew with MiXCR; each CDR3 protein has one entry. The table lists nearly 200,000 distinct CDR3 sequences, about 6% of them singletons. Notes on the study in general: There were reportedly several hundred expanded graft clones from which alpha-beta T cells came about two months after transplant. T-cell numbers and diversity one year post-transplant derived largely from freshly generated T cells. Surviving recipient cells, namely T cells and thymic progenitors, were the source of high day-60 TCRbeta diversity in some patients.

This clonotype was picked up many times. Its antigen is as yet unknown. Sample: PBMCs, taken before TCRalphabeta/CD19-depleted stem cell transplant. This chain joins TRBV9 and TRBJ1-4; D gene ambiguous. This sequence was found in a girl in the first two years of life with combined immunodeficiency, due to receive a stem cell transplant. The CDR3 DNA follows: TGTGCCAGCCCTAAATTAGATTCTCAACTGTTTTTT. Translating gives CASPKLDSQLFF.